These T cell receptor beta chains were read from a single sample in a study of shared clonotypes between healthy human individuals. Sequencing used immunoSEQ multiplex PCR; TCRdb keeps in-frame clones, though not all of them. The sample carries some 2,500,000 clones, less than 95% recorded once. What was sequenced was naive CD4+ T cells from PBMCs. All receptors derive from a man younger than 35 in good health. Some clones in this sample may be carry-over from other donors' samples. Both conserved end residues are part of each CDR3. The D gene is left open where the match is weak. Clone size is not always given. Where it is, it says once, few, many or a class for expanded clones.

size,J,D,V,length,CDR3,DNA
.,TRBJ2-1,TRBD2,TRBV6-1,16,CASSGRVAGSYNEQFF,TGTGCCAGCAGTGGCAGGGTAGCGGGATCCTACAATGAGCAGTTCTTC
.,TRBJ1-5,.,TRBV30,13,CAWSVGSNQPQHF,TGTGCCTGGAGTGTAGGGTCCAATCAGCCCCAGCATTTT
.,TRBJ1-5,.,TRBV27,15,CASSLRQGTPQPQHF,TGTGCCAGCAGTTTACGGCAGGGGACCCCTCAGCCCCAGCATTTT
.,TRBJ1-1,.,TRBV30,15,CAWSTSRGKGTEAFF,TGTGCCTGGAGTACCTCAAGGGGGAAGGGCACTGAAGCTTTCTTT
.,TRBJ2-7,.,TRBV18,13,CASSPSRGGEQYF,TGTGCCAGCTCCCCAAGTCGGGGCGGCGAGCAGTACTTC
.,TRBJ2-1,TRBD1,TRBV7-3,15,CASSPGTGSSNEQFF,TGTGCCAGCAGCCCAGGGACAGGGAGTAGTAATGAGCAGTTCTTC
.,TRBJ2-7,.,TRBV7-9,13,CASSLAGVYEQYF,TGTGCCAGCAGCCTGGCTGGTGTCTACGAGCAGTACTTC
.,TRBJ1-5,.,TRBV28,15,CASSPRTVNNQPQHF,TGTGCCAGCAGTCCTAGGACAGTTAACAATCAGCCCCAGCATTTT
.,TRBJ2-1,TRBD2,TRBV30,15,CAWSVLAGGPFEQFF,TGTGCCTGGAGTGTACTAGCGGGAGGGCCTTTTGAGCAGTTCTTC
.,TRBJ2-3,.,TRBV5-6,15,CASSPGRSIGDTQYF,TGTGCCAGCAGCCCAGGGCGGAGCATTGGCGATACGCAGTATTTT
.,TRBJ2-3,TRBD1,TRBV6-5,14,CAGSVDRGTDTQYF,TGTGCCGGCAGCGTGGACAGGGGAACAGATACGCAGTATTTT
many,TRBJ1-1,.,TRBV19,13,CASSIEENTEAFF,TGTGCCAGTAGTATAGAGGAGAACACTGAAGCTTTCTTT
.,TRBJ2-7,.,TRBV5-6,16,CASSLFDRDFYYEQYF,TGTGCCAGCAGCTTGTTCGACAGGGACTTTTACTACGAGCAGTACTTC
.,TRBJ1-1,.,TRBV6-5,13,CASSLIRNTEAFF,TGTGCCAGCAGTTTGATCAGGAACACTGAAGCTTTCTTT
.,TRBJ2-1,TRBD2,TRBV9,15,CASSPGTSGFYEQFF,TGTGCCAGCAGCCCCGGGACTAGCGGGTTTTATGAGCAGTTCTTC
.,TRBJ2-2,.,TRBV6-5,15,CASSYDWLGVGELFF,TGTGCCAGCAGTTACGACTGGCTCGGAGTCGGGGAGCTGTTTTTT
.,TRBJ2-7,TRBD1,TRBV7-2,15,CASSIRTGGTYEQYF,TGTGCCAGCAGCATTAGGACAGGGGGCACCTACGAGCAGTACTTC
.,TRBJ1-3,.,TRBV5-5,16,CASRAWDTRSGNTIYF,TGTGCCAGCAGGGCCTGGGACACCCGCTCTGGAAACACCATATATTTT
.,TRBJ1-1,TRBD1,TRBV28,14,CASSSGTGVTEAFF,TGTGCCAGCAGTTCCGGGACAGGGGTCACTGAAGCTTTCTTT